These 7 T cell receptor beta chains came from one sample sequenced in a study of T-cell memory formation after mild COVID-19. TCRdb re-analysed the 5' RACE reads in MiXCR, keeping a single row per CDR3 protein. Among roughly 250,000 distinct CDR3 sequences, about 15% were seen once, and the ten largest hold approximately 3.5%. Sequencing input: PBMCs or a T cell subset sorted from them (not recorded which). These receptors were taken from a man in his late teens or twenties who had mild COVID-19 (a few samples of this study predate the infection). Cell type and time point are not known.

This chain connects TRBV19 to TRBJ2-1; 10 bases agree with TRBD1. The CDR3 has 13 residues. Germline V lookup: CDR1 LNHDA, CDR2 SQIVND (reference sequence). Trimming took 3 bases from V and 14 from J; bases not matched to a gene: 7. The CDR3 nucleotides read TGTGCCAGTAGTATCCCAGACAGGGGGCGCGAGTTCTTC. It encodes CASSIPDRGREFF.

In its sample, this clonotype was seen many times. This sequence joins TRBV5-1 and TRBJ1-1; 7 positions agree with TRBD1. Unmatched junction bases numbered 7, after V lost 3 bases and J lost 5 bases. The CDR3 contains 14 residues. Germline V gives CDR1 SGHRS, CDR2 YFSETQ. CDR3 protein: CASSSGTEGTEAFF. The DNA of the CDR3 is TGCGCCAGCAGCTCCGGGACAGAGGGGACTGAAGCTTTCTTT.

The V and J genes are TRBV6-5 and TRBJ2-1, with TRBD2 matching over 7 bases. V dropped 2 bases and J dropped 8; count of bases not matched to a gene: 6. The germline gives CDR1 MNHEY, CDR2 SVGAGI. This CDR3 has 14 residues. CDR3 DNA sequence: TGTGCCAGCAGTTACAGGAGCGGGGAGGATGAGCAGTTCTTC. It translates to CASSYRSGEDEQFF.

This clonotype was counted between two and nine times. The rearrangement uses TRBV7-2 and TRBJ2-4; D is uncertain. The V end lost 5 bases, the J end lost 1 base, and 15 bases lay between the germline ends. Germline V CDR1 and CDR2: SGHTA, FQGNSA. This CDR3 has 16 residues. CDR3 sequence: CASSPRPSSAKNIQYF. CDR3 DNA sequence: TGTGCCAGCAGCCCCCGCCCTTCCTCGGCCAAAAACATTCAGTACTTC.

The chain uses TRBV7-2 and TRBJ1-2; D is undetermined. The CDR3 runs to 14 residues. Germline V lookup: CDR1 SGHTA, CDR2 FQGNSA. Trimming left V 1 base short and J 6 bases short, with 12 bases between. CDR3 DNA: TGTGCCAGCAGCTTAGGAGGGAGGTCCAATGGCTACACCTTC. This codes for CASSLGGRSNGYTF.

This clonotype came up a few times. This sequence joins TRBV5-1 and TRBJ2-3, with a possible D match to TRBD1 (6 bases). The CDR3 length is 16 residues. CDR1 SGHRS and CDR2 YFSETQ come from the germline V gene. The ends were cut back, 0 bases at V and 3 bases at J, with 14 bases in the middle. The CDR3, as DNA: TGCGCCAGCAGCTTGGTTTCCGGACAGATTACAGATACGCAGTATTTT. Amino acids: CASSLVSGQITDTQYF.

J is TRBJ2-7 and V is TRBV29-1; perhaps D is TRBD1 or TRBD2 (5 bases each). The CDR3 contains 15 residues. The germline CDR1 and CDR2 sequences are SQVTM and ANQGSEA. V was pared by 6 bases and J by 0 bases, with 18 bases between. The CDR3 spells CSVKDGTASSYEQYF. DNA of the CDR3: TGCAGCGTGAAAGATGGGACCGCCAGCTCCTACGAGCAGTACTTC.